These 17 T cell receptor beta chains originate from one sample sequenced in a study of cytomegalovirus exposure and HLA in healthy donors. Amplification used 60 Vbeta primers and 13 Jbeta primers. Generated by immunoSEQ multiplex PCR, the TCRdb table keeps only in-frame clones and is missing some. The table has 250,000 to 350,000 clones, roughly 89% seen once. The sequencing sample was made of PBMCs. All receptors come from a man aged 40-55 years in good health and CMV-seropositive.

This sequence joins TRBV11-3 and TRBJ1-5; 7 positions agree with TRBD1. With 1 base clipped from V and 2 bases from J, the junction kept 11 bases outside the gene matches. The CDR3 sequence is 18 residues long. Germline V gene lookup returns CDR1 SGHNT and CDR2 YENEEA. CDR3 DNA: TGTGCCAGCAGCTTAGTCGACAGGGAGGTCGTTGGCAATCAGCCCCAGCATTTT. It encodes CASSLVDREVVGNQPQHF.

A single count supports this clone. The sample holds other DNA sequences that translate to the same CDR3. The chain uses TRBV11-2 and TRBJ1-2, with 7 bases fitting TRBD1. The germline V gene has CDR1 SGHAT and CDR2 FQNNGV. There are 13 residues in the CDR3. The V and J ends lost 3 bases and 2 bases, in that order; junction bases with no gene match: 0. CDR3 amino acids: CASSLGQNYGYTF. In DNA form, the CDR3 reads TGTGCCAGCAGCTTGGGACAGAACTATGGCTACACCTTC. Together with reference TRBV11-2 and TRBJ1-2, the CDR3 gives the full variable domain: EAGVAQSPRYKIIEKRQSVAFWCNPISGHATLYWYQQILGQGPKLLIQFQNNGVVDDSQLPKDRFSAERLKGVDSTLKIQPAKLEDSAVYLCASSLGQNYGYTFGSGTRLTVV.

This chain connects TRBV10-3 to TRBJ2-1; 8 bases line up with TRBD2. The CDR3 covers 15 residues. V lost 3 bases to trimming and J lost 5 bases; unmatched junction nucleotides: 6. Germline CDR1 reads ENHRY; CDR2 reads SYGVKD. Written as DNA, the CDR3 is TGTGCCATCAGTGACTTCAGCGGGAGCCACAATGAGCAGTTCTTC. Encoded protein: CAISDFSGSHNEQFF.

The chain links TRBV18 to TRBJ1-1, with TRBD1 matching 7 bases. Losses at the gene ends were 3 bases for V and 0 bases for J; bases not matched to a gene: 10. The CDR3 loop spans 17 amino acids. Germline CDR1 is KGHSH and CDR2 is LQKENI. CDR3: CASSPRQGPSMNTEAFF. The CDR3, as DNA: TGTGCCAGCTCACCGAGACAGGGCCCGAGCATGAACACTGAAGCTTTCTTT.

The J gene is TRBJ2-3, the V gene TRBV7-2; 9 bases are a match to TRBD2. V dropped 5 bases and J dropped 0; count of bases not matched to a gene: 3. The V gene's germline CDR1 is SGHTA and CDR2 FQGNSA. The CDR3 is made up of 15 amino acids. This CDR3 reads CASSRSGSSTDTQYF. The CDR3 DNA follows: TGTGCCAGCAGCCGTAGCGGGAGCAGCACAGATACGCAGTATTTT.

This clone was detected only once. The V call is TRBV27, the J call TRBJ2-5, with D possibly TRBD2 on 6 matching bases. The CDR3 consists of 12 residues. Trimming left V 2 bases short and J 11 bases short, with 12 bases between. CDR1 and CDR2 (germline): MNHEY, SMNVEV (reference sequence). CDR3 in DNA: TGTGCCAGCAGTTTAGGGGATCGGGAGCAGTACTTC. Residues: CASSLGDREQYF.

This rearrangement joins TRBV29-1 to TRBJ2-3; 7 nucleotides align to TRBD2. The CDR3 extends over 13 amino acids. Germline CDR1 reads SQVTM; CDR2 reads ANQGSEA. Trimming cost V 6 bases and J 0 bases; bases outside gene matches: 3. CDR3 coding DNA: TGCAGCGTACTTAGCGGGAGCACAGATACGCAGTATTTT. This encodes CSVLSGSTDTQYF.

This chain links TRBV6-1 with TRBJ2-7; TRBD2 might be the D (5 bases). Germline values: CDR1 MNHNS, CDR2 SASEGT. Trimming took 4 bases from V and 3 from J, leaving 13 bases between them. The CDR3 consists of 14 residues. The CDR3 DNA is TGTGCCAGCAGTGTCGAGGGAAGAGGCTACGAGCAGTACTTC. Protein product: CASSVEGRGYEQYF.

The CDR3 region is CASSLDYHTDTQYF. In DNA form, the CDR3 reads TGTGCCAGCAGCTTGGACTACCACACAGATACGCAGTATTTT. The chain joins TRBV5-4 to TRBJ2-3; no clear D gene. The germline CDR1 and CDR2 sequences are SGHNT and YYREEE (reference sequence). Trimming removed 0 bases from V and 2 bases from J, with 7 bases in between. This CDR3 region has 14 residues. Filled out from reference TRBV5-4 and TRBJ2-3, the complete variable domain reads ETGVTQSPTHLIKTRGQQVTLRCSSQSGHNTVSWYQQALGQGPQFIFQYYREEENGRGNFPPRFSGLQFPNYSSELNVNALELDDSALYLCASSLDYHTDTQYFGPGTRLTVL.

This CDR3 reads CASSVAGSGDVYEQYF. In DNA, the CDR3 is TGTGCCAGCAGCGTAGCAGGTAGCGGGGATGTCTACGAGCAGTACTTC. The chain recombines TRBV9 with TRBJ2-7, with 8 bases identical to TRBD2. The CDR3 consists of 16 residues. V lost 0 bases, J lost 3 bases, and 8 bases stayed unmatched. CDR1 and CDR2 (germline): SGDLS, YYNGEE.

The chain couples TRBV4-1 to TRBJ1-5; weak D call: TRBD1 (6 bases). This CDR3 comprises 17 residues. The germline V gene encodes CDR1 MGHRA and CDR2 YSYEKL. V was pared by 0 bases and J by 2 bases, with 14 bases between. CDR3 sequence (DNA): TGCGCCAGCAGCCAAGAGGGGCAGGGGCCCGGCAATCAGCCCCAGCATTTT. Protein: CASSQEGQGPGNQPQHF.

The chain recombines TRBV4-1 with TRBJ2-1; D call uncertain. This CDR3 comprises 14 residues. CDR1 is MGHRA, CDR2 YSYEKL, per germline. Between the trimmed V and J ends, which lost 0 bases and 12 bases, there was a span of 15 bases. The CDR3 DNA follows: TGCGCCAGCAGCCAAGAGGAAGCGTTGGTTGGGCAGTTCTTC. This sequence encodes CASSQEEALVGQFF.

The chain employs TRBV27 and TRBJ1-1, with no clear D. The CDR3 is made up of 15 amino acids. V lost 5 bases and J lost 4, with 17 bases in between. Germline lookup yields CDR1 MNHEY and CDR2 SMNVEV (reference sequence). CDR3 region: CASSPSEAESTEAFF. The CDR3 DNA sequence: TGTGCCAGCAGTCCCTCGGAGGCGGAAAGCACTGAAGCTTTCTTT.

The chain recombines TRBV4-1 with TRBJ1-5; 8 bases align to TRBD1. The V gene end was trimmed by 3 bases and the J gene end by 4 bases; junction bases not matched to a gene: 5. CDR3 size: 15 residues. CDR1 is MGHRA, CDR2 YSYEKL, per germline. CDR3 bases: TGCGCCAGCAGCCAGGCTGACAGGGGAAATCAGCCCCAGCATTTT. Translated, it gives CASSQADRGNQPQHF.

V is TRBV9 and J is TRBJ2-1, with D perhaps matching TRBD2 (6 bases). The germline V gene has CDR1 SGDLS and CDR2 YYNGEE. The V end lost 4 bases, the J end lost 15 bases, and 20 bases lay between the germline ends. The length of the CDR3 is 13 residues. DNA of the CDR3: TGTGCCAGCAGCACCGCCGCTAGCGTGTCGCCGTTCTTC. Translated, it gives CASSTAASVSPFF.

The chain uses TRBV19 and TRBJ2-1; maybe TRBD2 (6 bases). CDR1 is LNHDA and CDR2 is SQIVND in the germline V gene (reference sequence). V was trimmed by 3 bases and J by 7 bases, leaving 13 bases between them. CDR3 length equals 14 residues. As DNA, the CDR3 is TGTGCCAGTAGTATCGGGACTCCATATAATGAGCAGTTCTTC. Translation: CASSIGTPYNEQFF.

The chain uses TRBV30 and TRBJ2-1; 15 nucleotides match TRBD2. V lost 1 base and J lost 7; bases outside the gene matches: 5. Per germline, CDR1 GTSNPN and CDR2 SVGIG (reference sequence). The CDR3 contains 16 residues. This CDR3 reads CAWSGGLAGGKNEQFF. The CDR3 bases are TGTGCCTGGAGTGGAGGACTAGCGGGAGGGAAGAATGAGCAGTTCTTC. Together with reference TRBV30 and TRBJ2-1, the CDR3 gives the full variable domain: SQTIHQWPATLVQPVGSPLSLECTVEGTSNPNLYWYRQAAGRGLQLLFYSVGIGQISSEVPQNLSASRPQDRQFILSSKKLLLSDSGFYLCAWSGGLAGGKNEQFFGPGTRLTVL.